This T cell receptor beta chain was observed in a study of blood T cell repertoires in COVID-19. The CDR3 length is 15 residues. V trimming: 4 bases; J trimming: 4 bases; junction bases outside the gene matches: 7. Germline assignment: CDR1 SGHKS and CDR2 YYEKEE (reference sequence). Original data processing: The authors estimated nucleated cell counts from reference gene primer amplification. Using immunoSEQ multiplex PCR, the repertoire was profiled, and TCRdb retains in-frame clones only, with some absent. The D gene and trimming were derived from the DNA, and the V and J assignments and clone size from that table. The table includes approximately 480,000 clones, approximately 92% detected once. Seattle participants joined during active infection and were tracked over time.

The sequence was obtained from a man between 18 and 29 years old with COVID-19, enrolled during active disease. The sequencing input was peripheral blood. The J gene is TRBJ2-5, the V gene TRBV5-5, with 10 bases identical to TRBD2. Here the CDR3 reads CASSGLAGAPETQYF. CDR3 bases: TGTGCCAGCAGCGGGCTAGCGGGGGCCCCAGAGACCCAGTACTTC. The entire variable domain, with the rest obtained from reference TRBV5-5 and TRBJ2-5, is as follows: DAGVTQSPTHLIKTRGQQVTLRCSPISGHKSVSWYQQVLGQGPQFIFQYYEKEERGRGNFPDRFSARQFPNYSSELNVNALLLGDSALYLCASSGLAGAPETQYFGPGTRLLVL.